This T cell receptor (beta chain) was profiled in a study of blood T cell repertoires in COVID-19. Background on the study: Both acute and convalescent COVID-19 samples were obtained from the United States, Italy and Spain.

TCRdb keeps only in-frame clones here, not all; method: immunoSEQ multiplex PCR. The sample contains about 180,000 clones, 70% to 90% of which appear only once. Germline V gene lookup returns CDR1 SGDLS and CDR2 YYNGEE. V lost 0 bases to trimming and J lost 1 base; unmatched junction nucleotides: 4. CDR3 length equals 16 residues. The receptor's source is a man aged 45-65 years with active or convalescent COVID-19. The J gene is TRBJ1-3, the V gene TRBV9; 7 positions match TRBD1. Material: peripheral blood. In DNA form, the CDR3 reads TGTGCCAGCAGCGTAGGGGGACAGATATCTGGAAACACCATATATTTT. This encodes CASSVGGQISGNTIYF.